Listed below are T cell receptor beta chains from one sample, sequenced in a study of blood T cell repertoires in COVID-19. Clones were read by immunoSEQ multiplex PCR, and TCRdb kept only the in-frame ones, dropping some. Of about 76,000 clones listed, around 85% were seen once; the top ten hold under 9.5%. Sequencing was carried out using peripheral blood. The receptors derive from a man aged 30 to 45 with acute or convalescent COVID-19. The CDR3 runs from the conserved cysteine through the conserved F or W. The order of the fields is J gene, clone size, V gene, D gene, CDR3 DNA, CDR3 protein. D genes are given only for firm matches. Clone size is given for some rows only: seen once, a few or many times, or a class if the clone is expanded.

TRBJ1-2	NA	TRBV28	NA	TGTGCCAGCAGTTTCGTAGGCTCGAGGAGCTATGGCTACACCTTC	CASSFVGSRSYGYTF
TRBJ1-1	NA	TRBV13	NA	TGTGCCAGCAGTCATACACGGGGAGGGACAGAAGCTTTCTTT	CASSHTRGGTEAFF
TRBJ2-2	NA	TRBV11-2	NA	TGTGCCAGCAGCTTAGCAGGAATTGGGGAGCTGTTTTTT	CASSLAGIGELFF
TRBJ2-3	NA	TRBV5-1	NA	TGCGCCAGCAGGTCTGGCACAGATACGCAGTATTTT	CASRSGTDTQYF
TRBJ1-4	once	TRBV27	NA	TGTGCCAGCAGTTTGTATCAGACAGCAACTAATGAAAAACTGTTTTTT	CASSLYQTATNEKLFF
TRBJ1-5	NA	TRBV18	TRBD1	TGTGCCAGCTCACTTGGGACAGGGGCCAATCAGCCCCAGCATTTT	CASSLGTGANQPQHF
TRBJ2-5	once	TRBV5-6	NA	TGTGCCAGCAGCTTACCAACCCGGGACTGGGTCCTAAGCCAAGAGACCCAGTACTTC	CASSLPTRDWVLSQETQYF
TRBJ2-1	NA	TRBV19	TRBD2	TGTGCCAGTAGTATAGGGAGGACTAGCGGGAGGGAGCAGTTCTTC	CASSIGRTSGREQFF
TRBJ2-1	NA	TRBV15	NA	TGTGCCACCAGCAGAGATAATTTGAGGACAGTGGGATACAATGAGCAGTTCTTC	CATSRDNLRTVGYNEQFF
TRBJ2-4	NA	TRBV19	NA	TGTGCCAGTAGCACCTCAGGGAGGATTGAAGCCAAAAACATTCAGTACTTC	CASSTSGRIEAKNIQYF
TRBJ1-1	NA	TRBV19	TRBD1	TGTGCCAGTAGTCTCCAGGGGGCGCCGAACACTGAAGCTTTCTTT	CASSLQGAPNTEAFF
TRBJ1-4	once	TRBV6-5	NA	TGTGCCAGTCTTTCGGGGGTCAGAAAACTGTTTTTT	CASLSGVRKLFF
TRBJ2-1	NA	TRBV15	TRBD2	TGTGCCACCAGCAGGGAAAGCGGGGCCTACAATGAGCAGTTCTTC	CATSRESGAYNEQFF
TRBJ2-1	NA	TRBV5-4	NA	TGTGCCAGCAGCTTGCCGTCCTACAATGAGCAGTTCTTC	CASSLPSYNEQFF
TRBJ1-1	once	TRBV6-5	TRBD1	TGTGCCAGCAGGAAACGGACAGGGGGTGAAGCTTTCTTT	CASRKRTGGEAFF
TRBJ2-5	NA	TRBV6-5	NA	TGTGCCAGCAGTTACTCCAGTACTACCCGGGGGACCCAGTACTTC	CASSYSSTTRGTQYF
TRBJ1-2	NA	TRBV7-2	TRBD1	TGTGCCAGCAGCCAAGGGACAGGGTACTCTGGCTACACCTTC	CASSQGTGYSGYTF
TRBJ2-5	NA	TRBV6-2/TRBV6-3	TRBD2	TGTGCCAGCAGTTTGCGGGAGCAAGAGACCCAGTACTTC	CASSLREQETQYF
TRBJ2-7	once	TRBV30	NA	TGTGCCTGGAGGGGGCCCGGCAGGACCTACGAGCAGTACTTC	CAWRGPGRTYEQYF
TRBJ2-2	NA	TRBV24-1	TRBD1	TGTGCCACCGATCCGGGGACAGGGATCTCCGGGGAGCTGTTTTTT	CATDPGTGISGELFF
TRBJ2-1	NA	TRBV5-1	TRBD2	TGCGCCAGCAGCTTACCCGGACTAGCGGGCTACAATGAGCAGTTCTTC	CASSLPGLAGYNEQFF
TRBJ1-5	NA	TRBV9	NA	TGTGCCAGCAGCAAAGGGGAAGGGGTCACTCAGCCCCAGCATTTT	CASSKGEGVTQPQHF
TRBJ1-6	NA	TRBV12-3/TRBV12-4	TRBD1	TGTGCCAGCAGGAACAGGGGGTTTTCACCCCTCCACTTT	CASRNRGFSPLHF
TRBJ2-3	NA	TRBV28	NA	TGTGCCAGCAGTTTATCTTTGTCTCAGGATACGCAGTATTTT	CASSLSLSQDTQYF
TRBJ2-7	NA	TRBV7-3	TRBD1	TGTGCCAGCAGCTTAACGGCCTTAGGGACAGGAGTGTACGAGCAGTACTTC	CASSLTALGTGVYEQYF
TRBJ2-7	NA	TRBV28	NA	TGTGCCAGTACAGGGACGAACTACGAGCAGTACTTC	CASTGTNYEQYF
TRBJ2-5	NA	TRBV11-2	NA	TGTGCCAGCAGCCTACAGCTTTTTGGGGAGACCCAGTACTTC	CASSLQLFGETQYF
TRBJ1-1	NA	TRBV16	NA	TGTGCCAGCAGCCAAACAGGGCGGGACACTGAAGCTTTCTTT	CASSQTGRDTEAFF
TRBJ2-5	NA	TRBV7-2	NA	TGTGCCAGCAGCTTAAAGGGCGGGGAGACCCAGTACTTC	CASSLKGGETQYF
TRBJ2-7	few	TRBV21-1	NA	TGTGCCAGCAGCAAAGTTCTAGCGGGAGGGGTAGTCCGGGTCTACGAGCAGTACTTC	CASSKVLAGGVVRVYEQYF
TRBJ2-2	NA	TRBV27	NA	TGTGCCAGCAGCCCAATTTCCACCGGGGAGCTGTTTTTT	CASSPISTGELFF
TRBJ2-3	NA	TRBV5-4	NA	TGTGCCAGCAGCTTGTCGACCCGTGCGGCAACCACAGATACGCAGTATTTT	CASSLSTRAATTDTQYF
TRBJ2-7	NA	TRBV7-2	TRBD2	TGTGCCAGCAGCTTAGTGGCGGGGGTCTACGAGCAGTACTTC	CASSLVAGVYEQYF
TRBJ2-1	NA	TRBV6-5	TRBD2	TGTGCCAGCAGTTCCACCGGGACTAGCGGATACAATGAGCAGTTCTTC	CASSSTGTSGYNEQFF
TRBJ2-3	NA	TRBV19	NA	TGTGCCAGTAAATGGGGCAGTAGCACAGATACGCAGTATTTT	CASKWGSSTDTQYF
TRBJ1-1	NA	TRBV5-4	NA	TGTGCCAGCAGCTGGGGGCCAGGGATGGACACTGAAGCTTTCTTT	CASSWGPGMDTEAFF
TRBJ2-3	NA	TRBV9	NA	TGTGCCAGCAGCCGTACAGGGTCGCTTAGCACAGATACGCAGTATTTT	CASSRTGSLSTDTQYF
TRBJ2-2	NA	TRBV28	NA	TGTGCCAGCAGTGCTAACGAGGGCGGGGAGCTGTTTTTT	CASSANEGGELFF
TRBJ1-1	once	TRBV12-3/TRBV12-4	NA	TGTGCCAGCAGTTCCCATTACACTGAAGCTTTCTTT	CASSSHYTEAFF
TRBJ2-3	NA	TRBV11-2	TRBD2	TGTGCCAGCACCTTCTTCCAGCGGGAAACAGATACGCAGTATTTT	CASTFFQRETDTQYF
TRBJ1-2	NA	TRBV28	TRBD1	TGTGCCAGCAGTATGACAGGGGGCGAGGGTAACTATGGCTACACCTTC	CASSMTGGEGNYGYTF
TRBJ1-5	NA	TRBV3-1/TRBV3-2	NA	TGTGCCAGCAGCCAAGTGGCTAGCAATCAGCCCCAGCATTTT	CASSQVASNQPQHF
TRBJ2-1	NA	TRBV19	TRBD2	TGTGCCAGTAGTATTCCGTCTAGCGGGGCGTACAATGAGCAGTTCTTC	CASSIPSSGAYNEQFF
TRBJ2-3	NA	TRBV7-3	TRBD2	TGTGCCAGCAGTCCTCGTAAGCTAGCGGGAGCAGGAGATACGCAGTATTTT	CASSPRKLAGAGDTQYF
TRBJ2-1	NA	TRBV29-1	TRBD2	TGCAGCGGAGCGGGGGCCAGCGGGAGGGACAATGAGCAGTTCTTC	CSGAGASGRDNEQFF
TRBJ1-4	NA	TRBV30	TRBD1	TGTGCCTGGGTACCGGGACAGGGTGGTGAAAAACTGTTTTTT	CAWVPGQGGEKLFF
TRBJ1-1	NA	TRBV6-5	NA	TGTGCCAGCAGTCCCCCAAAAGCTTTGAACACTGAAGCTTTCTTT	CASSPPKALNTEAFF
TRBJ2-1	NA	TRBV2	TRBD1	TGTGCCAGCAGTGAAGATCTACAGGGGATTGGTGAGCAGTTCTTC	CASSEDLQGIGEQFF
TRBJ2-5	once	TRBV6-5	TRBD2	TGTGCCAGCACCACGGGGGGGACCCAGTACTTC	CASTTGGTQYF
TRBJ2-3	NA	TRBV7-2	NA	TGTGCCAGCAGCCTCTCCGGGGGCACAGATACGCAGTATTTT	CASSLSGGTDTQYF
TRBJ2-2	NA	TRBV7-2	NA	TGTGCCAGCAGCTTACGAGCCCACAGGGTTGAGCCGAACACCGGGGAGCTGTTTTTT	CASSLRAHRVEPNTGELFF
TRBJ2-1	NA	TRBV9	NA	TGTGCCAGCAGCCCTCCCCCGGATTTGAGCGTTGAGCAGTTCTTC	CASSPPPDLSVEQFF
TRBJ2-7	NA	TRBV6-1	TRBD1	TGTGCCAGCAGTGAACCGGGACAGGGGTACGAGCAGTACTTC	CASSEPGQGYEQYF
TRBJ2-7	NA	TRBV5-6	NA	TGTGCCAGCAGCTCCGGGACAAGCCTCTACGAGCAGTACTTC	CASSSGTSLYEQYF
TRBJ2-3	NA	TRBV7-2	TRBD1	TGTGCCAGCAGCTTCGACAGGGGGGATACGCAGTATTTT	CASSFDRGDTQYF